The clone carrying this TCR beta chain was seen many times. Sequencing libraries for TCR beta were prepared with iRepertoire HTBI primers and Arm-PCR of CDR3 regions. TCRdb reprocessed the multiplex PCR reads with MiXCR, giving one entry per CDR3 protein. The sample carries around 500,000 distinct CDR3 sequences, about 16% recorded once. As for time point: newly diagnosed GD, antithyroid drugs for less than 3 months. Extracted RNA from PBMCs served as the source of the TCR library. The entry originates in a study of regulatory T cells in long-lasting Graves disease. CDR3 length equals 15 residues. Trimming cost V 3 bases and J 7 bases; bases outside gene matches: 10. Germline V gene sequence: CDR1 DFQATT, CDR2 SNEGSKA (reference sequence). These data were also reused for a study on T cells in Graves' hyperthyroidism and ophthalmopathy. That work contributes: Thyroid ultrasound and orbital computed tomography, with clinical symptoms and serum thyroxine and TRAb, informed diagnoses.

This rearrangement joins TRBV20-1 to TRBJ2-2; 8 bases are shared with TRBD2. This TCR derives from a woman between 40 and 65 years old with Graves disease. Material: peripheral blood mononuclear cells (PBMCs), obtained at new diagnosis, from a patient treated with antithyroid drugs. CDR3 protein: CSASASGGSHGELFF. The CDR3 nucleotides are TGCAGTGCTAGTGCGAGCGGGGGTAGTCACGGGGAGCTGTTTTTT.